This passage covers 23 T cell receptor beta chains from one sample sequenced in a study of cytomegalovirus exposure and HLA in healthy donors. 60 Vbeta and 13 Jbeta primers were used in PCR. Using immunoSEQ multiplex PCR, the repertoire was profiled, and TCRdb retains in-frame clones only, with some absent. The table has 65,000 or so clones, 70% to 80% seen once; the top ten hold more than 3%. Sequencing input: PBMCs. The origin of the receptors is a woman in her thirties or forties in good health and CMV-seropositive.

The chain couples TRBV19 to TRBJ2-5, with 10 positions matching TRBD1. CDR3 length: 15 residues. V shed 0 bases, J shed 6 bases, and the junction held 4 bases outside the gene matches. CDR1 and CDR2 from the germline V gene are LNHDA and SQIVND (reference sequence). This CDR3 is CASSIDPGQGKTQYF. The CDR3, as DNA: TGTGCCAGTAGTATAGACCCGGGACAGGGGAAGACCCAGTACTTC.

This sequence joins TRBV27 and TRBJ1-2; a weak D match, TRBD1 (6 bases). CDR1 MNHEY and CDR2 SMNVEV come from the germline V gene (reference sequence). V shed 10 bases and J shed 2 bases, with 17 bases lying between them. The CDR3 has 14 amino acids. The CDR3 coding sequence is TGTGCCACCGGGTCAGGGGCTGACAACTATGGCTACACCTTC. Residues: CATGSGADNYGYTF.

This clone has more than one count but fewer than ten. The rearrangement links TRBV11-3 to TRBJ2-1; weak D call: TRBD2 (7 bases). Trimming cost V 3 bases and J 7 bases, with 19 bases left between them. Germline values: CDR1 SGHNT, CDR2 YENEEA. There are 16 residues in the CDR3. CDR3 in amino acids: CASSLEGWGGRNEQFF. The CDR3 DNA follows: TGTGCCAGCAGCTTGGAGGGATGGGGGGGCCGAAATGAGCAGTTCTTC. Looking up the rest from reference TRBV11-3 and TRBJ2-1 gives the full variable domain: EAGVVQSPRYKIIEKKQPVAFWCNPISGHNTLYWYLQNLGQGPELLIRYENEEAVDDSQLPKDRFSAERLKGVDSTLKIQPAELGDSAVYLCASSLEGWGGRNEQFFGPGTRLTVL.

J is TRBJ2-2 and V is TRBV5-5; D may be TRBD2 (5 bases). Germline lookup yields CDR1 SGHKS and CDR2 YYEKEE (reference sequence). V lost 0 bases, J lost 5 bases, and 11 bases lay in between. The CDR3 is 15 amino acids. CDR3 sequence (DNA): TGTGCCAGCAGCTTGGCGCGCCCGGGGACCGGGGAGCTGTTTTTT. Its protein product is CASSLARPGTGELFF.

This clone occurred once. The rearrangement links TRBV30 to TRBJ1-3; D is undetermined. The CDR3 covers 14 residues. Germline CDR1 reads GTSNPN; CDR2 reads SVGIG (reference sequence). V lost 2 bases, J lost 4 bases, and 12 bases lay in between. The CDR3, as DNA: TGTGCCTGGAGTAGAGGGCCCGCCGGAAACACCATATATTTT. Its translation is CAWSRGPAGNTIYF. Together with reference TRBV30 and TRBJ1-3, the CDR3 gives the full variable domain: SQTIHQWPATLVQPVGSPLSLECTVEGTSNPNLYWYRQAAGRGLQLLFYSVGIGQISSEVPQNLSASRPQDRQFILSSKKLLLSDSGFYLCAWSRGPAGNTIYFGEGSWLTVV.

On this clone itself: Other DNA sequences from this sample encode an identical CDR3 as well. The chain couples TRBV7-3 to TRBJ2-2; 7 positions agree with TRBD2. The trim removed 5 bases at V and 7 bases at J, leaving 10 bases unmatched. The germline CDR1 and CDR2 sequences are SGHTA and FQGTGA. This CDR3 has 15 residues. This CDR3 reads CASSPIVSGDGELFF. In DNA, the CDR3 is TGTGCCAGCAGCCCGATTGTCAGCGGGGACGGGGAGCTGTTTTTT.

The chain couples TRBV7-2 to TRBJ2-5, with D maybe TRBD1 (7 bases). The end of the DNA fits TRBJ2-7 better, so the J call may be wrong. CDR1 is SGHTA, CDR2 FQGNSA, per germline. The CDR3 loop spans 14 amino acids. CDR3 residues: CASSFRGDSYEQYF. DNA for the CDR3: TGTGCCAGCAGCTTCAGGGGGGACTCCTACGAGCAGTACTTC.

The rearrangement links TRBV7-9 to TRBJ1-1; D unclear. The CDR3 extends over 14 amino acids. V was cut by 3 bases and J by 4 bases, with 12 bases left in between. The germline gives CDR1 SEHNR, CDR2 FQNEAQ (reference sequence). The CDR3 reads CASSFPRRSTEAFF. CDR3 nucleotide sequence: TGTGCCAGCAGCTTTCCCCGACGGAGCACTGAAGCTTTCTTT.

CDR3 DNA: TGTGCCAGCAGCTTCGTAGCGGGGGGCCCCGGGGGGACCGGGGAGCTGTTTTTT. Protein sequence: CASSFVAGGPGGTGELFF. The genes are TRBV11-2 and TRBJ2-2; 10 positions match TRBD2. This CDR3 comprises 18 residues. Trimming removed 3 bases from V and 5 bases from J; junction bases left unmatched: 12. Germline CDR1 SGHAT, CDR2 FQNNGV.

The chain carries TRBV5-1 and TRBJ2-3; no definite D call. Germline CDR1 reads SGHRS; CDR2 reads YFSETQ. The CDR3 has 14 residues. Trimming stripped 4 bases from V and 1 base from J, with 10 bases between. The chain's CDR3 is CASSVQVGTDTQYF. The CDR3 nucleotides read TGCGCCAGCAGCGTGCAGGTGGGCACAGATACGCAGTATTTT.

V gene TRBV6-1 combines with J gene TRBJ1-2; D is unclear. The CDR3 spans 14 residues. Germline V CDR1 and CDR2: MNHNS, SASEGT. V gave up 1 base and J gave up 4 bases, with 10 bases separating them. The CDR3 reads CASSEGPSGYGYTF. The CDR3 nucleotides read TGTGCCAGCAGTGAAGGGCCCAGCGGCTATGGCTACACCTTC.

The CDR3 here is CASSLCRQVINQPQHF. The CDR3 DNA is TGTGCCAGCAGCTTATGTAGACAGGTTATCAATCAGCCCCAGCATTTT. V is TRBV7-9 and J is TRBJ1-5, with D possibly being TRBD1 (6 bases). The CDR3 has 16 amino acids. Per the germline V gene, CDR1 is SEHNR and CDR2 is FQNEAQ (reference sequence). V lost 2 bases, J lost 3 bases, and 14 bases lay in between.

The rearrangement links TRBV18 to TRBJ2-1; 12 bases are a match to TRBD2. This CDR3 spans 14 amino acids. Per germline, CDR1 KGHSH and CDR2 LQKENI. The V and J ends lost 3 bases and 15 bases, in that order; junction bases with no gene match: 9. CDR3 nucleotides: TGTGCCAGCTCACCGGTCGCTAGCGGGGGGGCCGGGTTCTTC. Translating gives CASSPVASGGAGFF.

The CDR3 loop reads CSVGGTRAGHSTDTQYF. CDR3 nucleotides: TGCAGCGTGGGGGGGACTAGGGCGGGTCATAGCACAGATACGCAGTATTTT. The chain recombines TRBV29-1 with TRBJ2-3, with 8 bases matching TRBD2. Germline CDR1 is SQVTM and CDR2 is ANQGSEA. The CDR3 contains 17 residues. Trimming at V came to 6 bases and at J to 0 bases, leaving 14 bases not matched to a gene.

The rearrangement uses TRBV27 and TRBJ1-5; possible D gene TRBD1, 6 bases. This CDR3 contains 17 residues. Germline lookup yields CDR1 MNHEY and CDR2 SMNVEV (reference sequence). V lost 3 bases and J lost 5, with 20 bases in between. CDR3 protein: CASSLPLRGQRDQPQHF. The CDR3 nucleotides are TGTGCCAGCAGTTTGCCCCTACGTGGACAGCGAGATCAGCCCCAGCATTTT.

This clone was found once. This chain links TRBV15 with TRBJ2-2; TRBD2 aligns across 7 bases. J lost 1 base, V lost 0 bases, and 8 bases had no gene match. The length of the CDR3 is 18 residues. CDR1 is LNHNV and CDR2 is YYDKDF in the germline V gene (reference sequence). This chain's CDR3 is CATSREGGAGRNTGELFF. In DNA, the CDR3 is TGTGCCACCAGCAGAGAAGGAGGAGCGGGGCGGAACACCGGGGAGCTGTTTTTT.

The genes are TRBV16 and TRBJ2-7, with D uncertain. V was trimmed by 2 bases and J by 0 bases, leaving 11 bases between them. The V gene's germline CDR1 is KGHSY and CDR2 FQNENV. The CDR3 runs to 15 residues. Here the CDR3 reads CASSQLRSISYEQYF. CDR3 nucleotide sequence: TGTGCCAGCAGCCAACTGCGCTCCATCTCCTACGAGCAGTACTTC.

The rearrangement joins TRBV19 to TRBJ1-2, with a possible D match to TRBD1 (6 bases). Trimming took off 7 bases at V and 2 bases at J, with 11 bases between the two ends. The CDR3 has 13 amino acids. Germline CDR1 LNHDA, CDR2 SQIVND (reference sequence). The CDR3 here is CASKGGVNYGYTF. The CDR3 bases are TGTGCCAGTAAAGGGGGGGTCAACTATGGCTACACCTTC.

The chain combines TRBV5-1 with TRBJ2-5; maybe TRBD1 (5 bases). The better agreement between TRBJ2-7 and the DNA end casts doubt on the J call. Per the germline V gene, CDR1 is SGHRS and CDR2 is YFSETQ. This CDR3 comprises 12 residues. The CDR3 is CASSLTGNEQYF. The DNA for the CDR3 is TGCGCCAGCAGCTTGACAGGTAACGAGCAGTACTTC.

The CDR3 protein is CASRRQGTSYNEQFF. The CDR3 bases are TGTGCCAGCAGACGACAGGGTACCTCCTACAATGAGCAGTTCTTC. The chain uses TRBV2 and TRBJ2-1; 7 bases fit TRBD1. V shed 6 bases, J shed 0 bases, and the junction held 5 bases outside the gene matches. CDR3 length: 15 amino acids. CDR1 and CDR2 from the germline V gene are SNHLY and FYNNEI.

The chain links TRBV6-1 to TRBJ2-7; possibly TRBD2 for D (6 bases). Per germline, CDR1 MNHNS and CDR2 SASEGT. The V end lost 3 bases, the J end lost 3 bases, and 9 bases lay between the germline ends. CDR3 length equals 13 residues. The CDR3: CASSDLGGYEQYF. DNA for the CDR3: TGTGCCAGCAGTGACCTCGGGGGCTACGAGCAGTACTTC.

This clone was seen only a few times. The chain carries TRBV5-1 and TRBJ1-1; 8 bases agree with TRBD1. V gave up 3 bases and J gave up 0 bases; unmatched junction bases: 7. CDR1 and CDR2 (germline): SGHRS, YFSETQ. This CDR3 spans 16 amino acids. The CDR3 sequence is CASSWEGQDMNTEAFF. The CDR3 coding sequence is TGCGCCAGCAGCTGGGAGGGACAGGACATGAACACTGAAGCTTTCTTT. Drawing the rest from reference TRBV5-1 and TRBJ1-1, the complete variable domain is KAGVTQTPRYLIKTRGQQVTLSCSPISGHRSVSWYQQTPGQGLQFLFEYFSETQRNKGNFPGRFSGRQFSNSRSEMNVSTLELGDSALYLCASSWEGQDMNTEAFFGQGTRLTVV.

The chain's CDR3 is CASRGDSSYEQYF. The CDR3 nucleotides are TGTGCCAGCAGAGGGGACAGCTCCTACGAGCAGTACTTC. V gene TRBV6-1 combines with J gene TRBJ2-7, with TRBD1 identical over 7 bases. Trimming took 6 bases from V and 0 from J; bases not matched to a gene: 2. CDR3 size: 13 residues. Per germline, CDR1 MNHNS and CDR2 SASEGT.